This T cell receptor beta chain derives from a study of shared clonotypes between healthy human individuals. Study background: CD4 naive and CD4 memory each took three plates per donor, while CD8 naive took two and CD8 memory one.

Whole-study findings and limits: Rarefaction indicated that sorted-subset sequencing remained incomplete although depth was large. Researchers sampled only blood; tissue repertoires likely differ.

Per germline, CDR1 SGDLS and CDR2 YYNGEE. This CDR3 region has 16 residues. V shed 4 bases and J 2 bases; nucleotides not matched to a gene: 9. Deep was the level at which the assay was run. Generated by immunoSEQ multiplex PCR, the TCRdb table keeps only in-frame clones and is missing some. The sample carries about 2.3 million clones, 80% to 95% recorded once. As to this clone: As yet, its antigen is unknown.

This chain uses TRBV9 with TRBJ2-1; TRBD1 agrees at 7 bases. Sequenced sample: naive CD4+ T cells from PBMCs. Subset of the sample: CD45RA+ positively selected. The sequence was collected from a man between 18 and 29 years old in good health. Some clones in this sample may be carry-over from other donors' samples. The CDR3 reads CASSPYDRVAYNEQFF. CDR3 in DNA: TGTGCCAGCAGCCCCTATGACAGGGTAGCCTACAATGAGCAGTTCTTC.